These 18 T cell receptor beta chains were sequenced from one sample in a study of regulatory T cells in long-lasting Graves disease. Combining iRepertoire HTBI primers with Arm-PCR of CDR3 regions, the authors built TCR beta libraries. TCRdb used MiXCR to reprocess the multiplex PCR reads, holding one entry per CDR3 protein. Altogether approximately 400,000 distinct CDR3 sequences are present, 15% being singletons, with the ten largest covering over 7.5%. The time point here: newly diagnosed GD, antithyroid drugs for less than 3 months. PBMCs provided the RNA from which the TCR library was made. These data are also associated with another study on T cells in Graves' hyperthyroidism and ophthalmopathy.

The sequences come from peripheral blood mononuclear cells (PBMCs), collected at new diagnosis, from a patient treated with antithyroid drugs. These receptors came from a woman aged 40 to 50 with Graves disease.

This chain connects TRBV9 to TRBJ2-7, with a tentative D call TRBD1 (6 bases). Germline CDR1 SGDLS, CDR2 YYNGEE. CDR3 length equals 16 residues. The ends were cut back, 3 bases at V and 2 bases at J, with 18 bases in the middle. The CDR3 here is CASSANRDRPTYEQYF. Here the CDR3 DNA reads TGTGCCAGCAGCGCAAACCGAGACAGGCCAACCTACGAGCAGTACTTC.

This clonotype was found many times. V and J are TRBV12-3 or TRBV12-4 and TRBJ1-4; D is unclear. Trimming left V 1 base short and J 8 bases short, with 11 bases between. The CDR3 consists of 14 residues. CDR3 nucleotide sequence: TGTGCCAGCAGTTTAGTGCCTGGAGGGGAAAAACTGTTTTTT. This encodes CASSLVPGGEKLFF.

In its sample, this clonotype was seen many times. CDR3 nucleotides: TGTGCCAGCTCACCAGCTGCGGCGAACACCGGGGAGCTGTTTTTT. This gives the protein CASSPAAANTGELFF. The chain recombines TRBV18 with TRBJ2-2; D not certain. Germline V lookup: CDR1 KGHSH, CDR2 LQKENI. The CDR3 totals 15 residues. Between the trimmed V and J ends, which lost 2 bases and 0 bases, there was a span of 7 bases.

The V and J genes are TRBV24-1 and TRBJ1-2, with a weak D call TRBD1 (5 bases). V gave up 3 bases and J gave up 5 bases, with 9 bases separating them. The V gene's germline CDR1 is KGHDR and CDR2 SFDVKD. The CDR3 has 13 residues. The chain's CDR3 is CATSDAGKYGYTF. The CDR3 coding sequence is TGTGCCACCAGTGATGCAGGGAAATATGGCTACACCTTC.

This clonotype has a count of ten or more. This chain connects TRBV5-1 to TRBJ2-7, with 9 bases fitting TRBD1. CDR3 size: 15 residues. V lost 2 bases, J lost 2 bases, and 5 bases stayed unmatched. Germline CDR1 reads SGHRS; CDR2 reads YFSETQ. The CDR3 is CASSFSRTGAYEQYF. The CDR3, as DNA: TGCGCCAGCAGCTTTTCCCGGACAGGGGCCTACGAGCAGTACTTC.

The sample holds many counts of this clonotype. The J gene is TRBJ2-1, the V gene TRBV19; 14 nucleotides agree with TRBD2. CDR1 LNHDA and CDR2 SQIVND come from the germline V gene (reference sequence). The V and J ends lost 5 bases and 3 bases, in that order; junction bases with no gene match: 9. This CDR3 is built from 18 residues. In nucleotides, the CDR3 is TGTGCCAGTAGTCCCCGGACTAGCGGGAGGCCCCTCTACAATGAGCAGTTCTTC. The encoded protein is CASSPRTSGRPLYNEQFF.

This clonotype was observed many times. This chain joins TRBV27 and TRBJ1-4, with 7 bases identical to TRBD1. V was clipped by 8 bases and J by 0 bases; unmatched bases: 6. This CDR3 has 15 amino acids. The germline V gene has CDR1 MNHEY and CDR2 SMNVEV (reference sequence). CDR3 DNA sequence: TGTGCCAGCCTTGGGACAGATGCAACTAATGAAAAACTGTTTTTT. It codes for CASLGTDATNEKLFF.

This chain connects TRBV4-2 to TRBJ2-3, with D maybe TRBD2 (5 bases). V gave up 2 bases and J gave up 6 bases, with 9 bases separating them. The CDR3 runs to 13 residues. Per the germline V gene, CDR1 is LGHNA and CDR2 is YNFKEQ. CDR3 sequence (DNA): TGTGCCAGCAGCCAATCGGGGTTGGATACGCAGTATTTT. It translates to CASSQSGLDTQYF.

The table lists this clonotype with many counts. This chain uses TRBV11-2 with TRBJ2-1, with 9 bases aligning to TRBD2. The CDR3 length is 16 residues. The J segment lost 2 bases and the V segment lost 4 bases, leaving 6 bases of the junction unmatched. Germline V gene lookup returns CDR1 SGHAT and CDR2 FQNNGV. CDR3 residues: CASSSLAGATYNEQFF. DNA of the CDR3: TGTGCCAGCAGCTCCTTAGCGGGAGCCACCTACAATGAGCAGTTCTTC. Variable domain in full (rest from reference TRBV11-2 and TRBJ2-1): EAGVAQSPRYKIIEKRQSVAFWCNPISGHATLYWYQQILGQGPKLLIQFQNNGVVDDSQLPKDRFSAERLKGVDSTLKIQPAKLEDSAVYLCASSSLAGATYNEQFFGPGTRLTVL.

This clonotype was counted many times. The rearrangement joins TRBV20-1 to TRBJ2-1; D is possibly TRBD2 (5 bases). V gave up 0 bases and J gave up 7 bases, with 13 bases separating them. The CDR3 has 14 amino acids. From germline, CDR1 is DFQATT and CDR2 SNEGSKA (reference sequence). DNA for the CDR3: TGCAGTGCTAGAGATCGGGATCGCGGGAATGAGCAGTTCTTC. Its protein is CSARDRDRGNEQFF.

The chain combines TRBV6-1 with TRBJ2-1; possible D gene TRBD1, 6 bases. Deletions cut 8 bases from V and 0 bases from J, with 17 bases between. CDR3 length: 16 residues. Germline V gene data show CDR1 as MNHNS and CDR2 as SASEGT. CDR3 nucleotides: TGTGCCAGCGCCAAGGCCACAGGGAGCTCCTACAATGAGCAGTTCTTC. It yields the protein CASAKATGSSYNEQFF.

The chain recombines TRBV28 with TRBJ1-5; D is undetermined. The V end was cut by 1 base, the J end by 5 bases, with 12 bases between. The CDR3 has 15 amino acids. Germline V lookup: CDR1 MDHEN, CDR2 SYDVKM. CDR3 region: CASSLSIGKDQPQHF. Written as DNA, the CDR3 is TGTGCCAGCAGTTTATCGATAGGGAAGGATCAGCCCCAGCATTTT.

This clonotype was detected once. A much bigger clone sits one base away, suggesting this may be a read error. This chain connects TRBV5-1 to TRBJ2-5; 10 bases fit TRBD1. Per the germline V gene, CDR1 is SGHRS and CDR2 is YFSETQ. The CDR3 consists of 14 residues. The CDR3 here is CVSNAGTGEETQYF. The CDR3 DNA sequence: TGCGTCAGCAACGCCGGGACAGGGGAAGAGACCCAGTACTTC.

This clonotype was observed many times. V is TRBV29-1 and J is TRBJ2-7; TRBD2 agrees at 8 bases. CDR3 length equals 12 residues. Germline CDR1 and CDR2: SQVTM and ANQGSEA. V dropped 5 bases and J dropped 3; count of bases not matched to a gene: 3. The CDR3 DNA follows: TGCAGCGTTCGGACTAGCAACTACGAGCAGTACTTC. This sequence encodes CSVRTSNYEQYF.

This clonotype was observed at least ten times. The gene calls are TRBV6-1 and TRBJ1-4; no definite D call. The length of the CDR3 is 15 residues. Trimming pared 7 bases from V and 5 bases from J, leaving 17 bases between. CDR1 and CDR2 from the germline V gene are MNHNS and SASEGT. The CDR3 region has the DNA TGTGCCAGCAAGAGGACTCCTGCCTCCAATGAAAAACTGTTTTTT. Its translation is CASKRTPASNEKLFF.

This clonotype was recorded many times. This chain links TRBV7-6 with TRBJ1-1; maybe TRBD1 (5 bases). Germline V gene sequence: CDR1 SGHVS, CDR2 FNYEAQ. V was clipped by 5 bases and J by 0 bases, with 22 bases between them. The CDR3 totals 18 residues. The CDR3 DNA reads as TGTGCCAGCAGCACCCAAGTAAAAGGGAAGGGGATGAACACTGAAGCTTTCTTT. This sequence encodes CASSTQVKGKGMNTEAFF.

The chain uses TRBV11-1 and TRBJ2-2; 11 bases fit TRBD2. Germline V lookup: CDR1 SGHAT, CDR2 FQDESV (reference sequence). The CDR3 is made up of 16 amino acids. V shed 5 bases and J 0 bases; nucleotides not matched to a gene: 2. CDR3 region: CASSRLAGPNTGELFF. As DNA, the CDR3 is TGTGCCAGCAGCCGACTAGCGGGACCGAACACCGGGGAGCTGTTTTTT.

This clonotype was counted only a few times. The chain joins TRBV19 to TRBJ2-3, with 7 positions matching TRBD2. CDR3 size: 17 residues. With 5 bases clipped from V and 5 bases from J, the junction kept 16 bases outside the gene matches. In germline, CDR1 is LNHDA, CDR2 SQIVND (reference sequence). The CDR3 sequence is CASSPRASGPLGDTQYF. The CDR3 region has the DNA TGTGCCAGTAGTCCACGGGCTAGCGGTCCCTTAGGAGATACGCAGTATTTT.